A selection of T cell receptor beta chains follows, all from one sample in a study of blood T cell repertoires in COVID-19. Profiled with immunoSEQ multiplex PCR; TCRdb holds only in-frame clones, not every one. The data hold 95,000 to 150,000 clones, with 70% to 85% observed a single time. The sample taken for sequencing was peripheral blood. The receptors shown here come from a woman in her seventies with acute or convalescent COVID-19. Both conserved end residues are part of each CDR3. A D gene is named only where the DNA matches it firmly. Not all rows give a size; the values are once, few, many and, for expanded clones, a class.

>TRBJ1-1|TRBV24-1|.|.
TGTGCCACCAGTGATTCCAACCCCGCGGGGGCGAACACTGAAGCTTTCTTT
CATSDSNPAGANTEAFF
>TRBJ1-2|TRBV14|.|.
TGTGCCAGCAGCCAAAGCGCAGGAGGATGGATCTACACCTTC
CASSQSAGGWIYTF
>TRBJ1-2|TRBV19|TRBD1|.
TGTGCCAGTAGTCCCGGACAGGGCTATGGCTACACCTTC
CASSPGQGYGYTF
>TRBJ2-6|TRBV5-1|.|.
TGCGCCAGCAGCTCCCAGGGGACCGGGGCCAACGTCCTGACTTTC
CASSSQGTGANVLTF
>TRBJ1-3|TRBV5-1|TRBD1|few
TGCGCCAGCAGCCCCGCCGCGACAGGGGCTGGAAACACCATATATTTT
CASSPAATGAGNTIYF
>TRBJ1-5|TRBV6-6|.|.
TGTGCCAGCAGCCGACAACAGGTGGGTGGGCCCCAGCATTTT
CASSRQQVGGPQHF
>TRBJ1-2|TRBV6-5|TRBD1|.
TGTGCCAGCAAGAAAGGGACAGGGGACTATGGCTACACCTTC
CASKKGTGDYGYTF
>TRBJ1-1|TRBV3-1/TRBV3-2|.|.
TGTGCCAGCAGCCAAGTCGAGACTCGGGCTTTCTTT
CASSQVETRAFF
>TRBJ1-6|TRBV11-3|.|.
TGTGCCAGCAGCTTAGCGGGAGTTTCTTCACCCCTCCACTTT
CASSLAGVSSPLHF
>TRBJ1-4|TRBV6-5|.|.
TGTGCCAGCAGGACCTGGACGGGAGAAGAAAAACTGTTTTTT
CASRTWTGEEKLFF
>TRBJ2-7|TRBV6-5|.|.
TGTGCCAGCACCGAAGTTAGGGGGTCAGGTCGCGAGCAGTACTTC
CASTEVRGSGREQYF
>TRBJ1-4|TRBV7-9|TRBD1|.
TGTGCCAGCAGTACCCGACAGGGTGCTAATGAAAAACTGTTTTTT
CASSTRQGANEKLFF